The TCR beta chain described here comes from a study of blood T cell repertoires in COVID-19 (dated by TCRdb to the early 2020s). Study-wide context: The collaborator samples originated in the United States, Italy and Spain and spanned the acute and convalescent phases of COVID-19. The material from the prospective study consisted of cDNA or gDNA derived from T cells, B-cell-depleted T cells, or PBMCs. Subjects who had been exposed to COVID-19, were actively infected with it, or had recovered from it provided the deeply sampled blood TCRbeta repertoires that made up the dataset. The repertoires were released in a freely available public database meant as a resource for research on the immune response to SARS-CoV-2. The samples were drawn from the first 160 participants of the ongoing ImmuneRACE study and from 950 to 1,500 subjects provided by 6 global collaborators. Nearly every sample came with metadata listing a de-identified subject ID, COVID-19 status, age in years and sex. HLA class I and class II types, where available, came from metadata supplied by the sample provider rather than from assay-based typing. What the work shows at the level of the full study, not this receptor alone: The amount of clinical and demographic metadata varied by source and participant and was provided uncurated.

With respect to this clone: Its target antigen remains unknown. Per-base quality was not reported, and no clone a single base away is much larger than it.

TCRbeta CDR3 regions were amplified from genomic DNA using the immunoSEQ Assay, a bias-controlled multiplex PCR. On the authors' methods: Nucleated cell counts per sample were estimated from amplification of reference gene primers within the assay. To quantify the absolute abundance of each unique TCRbeta CDR3 rearrangement, sequence reads were collapsed and filtered. For each sample, productive Simpson clonality was calculated as the square root of Simpson's diversity index over productive rearrangements. TCRdb's version of the immuneACCESS table is confined to in-frame rearrangements and falls short of the full clone set. An unresolved V gene accounts for under half of the shortfall where checked; the remainder is of unknown origin. D and trimming were read from the DNA, whereas the V and J calls and clone size are those reported in that table. Present in this sample are some 190,000 clones, roughly 76% of which were seen just once. 9.5% to 12% of the sample is held by the ten biggest clonotypes.

CDR1 and CDR2 were assigned from the germline V gene (reference sequence) as LGHDT and YNNKEL. The trim is 4 bases for V and 4 bases for J, with a gap of 10 bases between the germline ends. Inclusive of the bounding cysteine and phenylalanine, the CDR3 is 13 residues long. Only CDR3 DNA remains: 39 bases, in frame from the first base. One collaborating source in Seattle enrolled patients while the patients were actively infected and followed the patients over time throughout the course of disease. Whole blood was collected in K2EDTA tubes by collaborating institutions according to the institutions' own protocols. Collaborator samples were shipped for TCRbeta analysis as frozen whole blood, isolated PBMCs, or DNA extracted from either sample type.

Sequencing was carried out using peripheral blood. This receptor was taken from a middle-aged woman with COVID-19, enrolled during active disease. The chain uses TRBV3-1 (or the pseudogene TRBV3-2) and TRBJ1-1; TRBD1 could be the D gene, as 5 bases match. Here the CDR3 is given as CASSLGGFTEAFF. The nucleotide sequence reads as follows: TGTGCCAGCAGCCTGGGGGGGTTCACTGAAGCTTTCTTT.